This TCR beta chain was sequenced in a study of T cell repertoires in aging, cancer and after chemotherapy. The template was genomic DNA from peripheral blood, not RNA. Rearranged V-D-J TRB sequences were amplified with a mixed TRB-A/B primer pool. TCRdb re-derived calls from the multiplex PCR reads in MiXCR, one entry per CDR3 protein. The sample has about 10,000 distinct CDR3 sequences, less than 30% seen once. The germline V gene has CDR1 MNHEY and CDR2 SMNVEV (reference sequence). With 6 bases removed from V and 4 bases from J, the gap between germline ends came to 19 bases. CDR3 size: 16 residues.

The source material was blood. This TCR was recovered from a human donor in good health. V and J are TRBV27 and TRBJ1-5; TRBD1 is a possible D gene (5 bases). For the CDR3, the DNA is TGTGCCAGCAGCCAAAACCAGGGATTCGCGAATCAGCCCCAGCATTTT. Protein: CASSQNQGFANQPQHF.